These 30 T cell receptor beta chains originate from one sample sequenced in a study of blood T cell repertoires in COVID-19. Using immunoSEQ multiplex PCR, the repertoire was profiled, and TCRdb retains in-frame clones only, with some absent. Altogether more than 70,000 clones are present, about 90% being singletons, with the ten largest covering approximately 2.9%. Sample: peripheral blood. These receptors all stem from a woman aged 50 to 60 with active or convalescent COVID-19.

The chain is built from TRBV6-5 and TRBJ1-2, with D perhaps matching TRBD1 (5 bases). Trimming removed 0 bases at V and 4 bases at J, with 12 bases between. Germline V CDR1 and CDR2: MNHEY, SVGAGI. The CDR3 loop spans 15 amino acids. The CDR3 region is CASSYSVVTVYGYTF. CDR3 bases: TGTGCCAGCAGTTACTCAGTGGTGACAGTCTATGGCTACACCTTC.

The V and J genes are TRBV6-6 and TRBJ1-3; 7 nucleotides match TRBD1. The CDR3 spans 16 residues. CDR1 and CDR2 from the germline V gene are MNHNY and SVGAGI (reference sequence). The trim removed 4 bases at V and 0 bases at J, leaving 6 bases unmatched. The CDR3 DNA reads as TGTGCCAGCAGTTTCTCCCGGGACAGCTCTGGAAACACCATATATTTT. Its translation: CASSFSRDSSGNTIYF.

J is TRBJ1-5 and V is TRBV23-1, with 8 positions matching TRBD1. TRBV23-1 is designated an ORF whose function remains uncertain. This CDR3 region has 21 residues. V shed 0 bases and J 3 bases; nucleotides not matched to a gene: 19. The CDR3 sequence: CASSQSPRQGPYPCTNQPQHF. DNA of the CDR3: TGCGCCAGCAGTCAATCTCCACGACAGGGGCCTTACCCCTGTACCAATCAGCCCCAGCATTTT.

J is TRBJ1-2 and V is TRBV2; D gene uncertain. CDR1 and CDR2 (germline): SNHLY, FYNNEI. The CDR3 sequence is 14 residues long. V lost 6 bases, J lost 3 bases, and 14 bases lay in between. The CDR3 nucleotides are TGTGCCAGCAGCCTACGCCGGGTTCACTATGGCTACACCTTC. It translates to CASSLRRVHYGYTF.

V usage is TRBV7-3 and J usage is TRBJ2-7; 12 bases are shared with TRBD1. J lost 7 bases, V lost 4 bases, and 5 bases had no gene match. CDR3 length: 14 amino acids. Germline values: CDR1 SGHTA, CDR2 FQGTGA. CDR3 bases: TGTGCCAGCAGCTCGGGACAGGGGGCGGGAGAGCAGTACTTC. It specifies CASSSGQGAGEQYF.

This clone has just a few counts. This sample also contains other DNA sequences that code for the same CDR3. The CDR3 DNA reads as TGTGCCAGCAGTCGGGACAGCTCTGGAAACACCATATATTTT. This encodes CASSRDSSGNTIYF. This chain uses TRBV2 with TRBJ1-3; 7 positions agree with TRBD1. V shed 5 bases and J 0 bases; nucleotides not matched to a gene: 1. CDR1 and CDR2 from the germline V gene are SNHLY and FYNNEI. The CDR3 loop spans 14 amino acids.

The CDR3 spells CASSLWRGNTEAFF. The CDR3 DNA reads as TGTGCCAGCAGTTTATGGCGGGGGAACACTGAAGCTTTCTTT. The genes are TRBV6-6 and TRBJ1-1; D is unclear. The CDR3 length is 14 residues. V gave up 4 bases and J gave up 1 base, with 10 bases separating them. The germline V gene encodes CDR1 MNHNY and CDR2 SVGAGI (reference sequence).

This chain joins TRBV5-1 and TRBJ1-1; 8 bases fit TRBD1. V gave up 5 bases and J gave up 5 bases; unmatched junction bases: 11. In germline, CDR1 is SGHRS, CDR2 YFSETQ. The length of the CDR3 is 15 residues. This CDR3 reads CASSFTDRGGTEAFF. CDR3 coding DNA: TGCGCCAGCAGTTTTACCGACAGGGGCGGAACTGAAGCTTTCTTT.

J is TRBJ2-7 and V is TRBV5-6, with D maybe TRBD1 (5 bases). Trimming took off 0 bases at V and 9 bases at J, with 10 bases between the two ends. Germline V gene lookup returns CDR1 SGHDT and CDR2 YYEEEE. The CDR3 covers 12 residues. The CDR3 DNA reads TGTGCCAGCAGCTTGGGCCGACAGTGGCAGTACTTC. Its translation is CASSLGRQWQYF.

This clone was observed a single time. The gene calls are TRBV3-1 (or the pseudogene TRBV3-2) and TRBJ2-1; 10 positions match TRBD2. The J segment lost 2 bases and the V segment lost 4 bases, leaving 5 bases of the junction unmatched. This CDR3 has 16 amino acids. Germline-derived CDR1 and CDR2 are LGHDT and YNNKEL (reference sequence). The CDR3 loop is CASSRRSGGAYNEQFF. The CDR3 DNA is TGTGCCAGCAGCCGACGGAGCGGGGGGGCCTACAATGAGCAGTTCTTC.

The CDR3 coding sequence is TGTGCCAGCAGCTCGGGTTTAAGGGGAAACACCATATATTTT. Protein sequence: CASSSGLRGNTIYF. V and J are TRBV5-6 and TRBJ1-3; D remains ambiguous. V was shortened by 3 bases and J by 4 bases, with 11 bases between the two germline ends. Germline lookup yields CDR1 SGHDT and CDR2 YYEEEE. CDR3 length: 14 residues.

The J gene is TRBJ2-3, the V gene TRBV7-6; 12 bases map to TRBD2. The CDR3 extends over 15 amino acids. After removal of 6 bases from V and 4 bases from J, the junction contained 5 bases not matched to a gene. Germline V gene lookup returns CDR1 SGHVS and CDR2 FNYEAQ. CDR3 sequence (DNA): TGTGCCAGCAGAAGGACTAGCGGGGCTGCAGATACGCAGTATTTT. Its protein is CASRRTSGAADTQYF.

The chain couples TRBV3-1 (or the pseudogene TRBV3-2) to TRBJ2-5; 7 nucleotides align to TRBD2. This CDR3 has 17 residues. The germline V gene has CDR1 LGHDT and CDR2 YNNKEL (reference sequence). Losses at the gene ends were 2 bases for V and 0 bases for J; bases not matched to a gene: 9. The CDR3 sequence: CASSQTSSGAYQETQYF. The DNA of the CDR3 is TGTGCCAGCAGCCAAACTAGCAGCGGGGCCTACCAAGAGACCCAGTACTTC.

The CDR3 is CASSLVRRSSGANVLTF. The CDR3 nucleotides are TGTGCCAGCAGCTTAGTGAGACGGAGCTCTGGGGCCAACGTCCTGACTTTC. The rearrangement links TRBV7-6 to TRBJ2-6; no clear D. Germline lookup yields CDR1 SGHVS and CDR2 FNYEAQ. The CDR3 covers 17 residues. The V end was cut by 1 base, the J end by 0 bases, with 10 bases between.

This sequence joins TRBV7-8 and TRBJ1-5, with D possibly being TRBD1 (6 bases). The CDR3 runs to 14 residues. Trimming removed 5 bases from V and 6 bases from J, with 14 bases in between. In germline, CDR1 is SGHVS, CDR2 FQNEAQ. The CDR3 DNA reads TGTGCCAGCAGCCTAGGGGGGGTGGGTCAGCCCCAGCATTTT. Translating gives CASSLGGVGQPQHF.

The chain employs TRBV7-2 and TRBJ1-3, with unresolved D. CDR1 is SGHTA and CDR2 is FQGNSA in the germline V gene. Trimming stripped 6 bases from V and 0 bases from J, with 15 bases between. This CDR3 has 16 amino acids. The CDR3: CASSHLGPYSGNTIYF. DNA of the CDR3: TGTGCCAGCAGTCATCTTGGCCCGTACTCTGGAAACACCATATATTTT.

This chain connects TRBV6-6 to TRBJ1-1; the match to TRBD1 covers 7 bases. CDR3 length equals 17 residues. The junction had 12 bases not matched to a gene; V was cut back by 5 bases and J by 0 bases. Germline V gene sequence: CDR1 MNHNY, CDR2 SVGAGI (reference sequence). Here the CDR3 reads CASSRRQGPIMNTEAFF. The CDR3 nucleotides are TGTGCCAGCAGTCGTCGACAGGGTCCTATAATGAACACTGAAGCTTTCTTT.

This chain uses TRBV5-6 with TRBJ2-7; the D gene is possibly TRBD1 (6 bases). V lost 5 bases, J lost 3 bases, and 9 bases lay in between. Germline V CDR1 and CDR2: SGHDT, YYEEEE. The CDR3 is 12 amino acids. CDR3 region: CASSQGIYEQYF. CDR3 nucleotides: TGTGCCAGCAGTCAGGGGATCTACGAGCAGTACTTC.

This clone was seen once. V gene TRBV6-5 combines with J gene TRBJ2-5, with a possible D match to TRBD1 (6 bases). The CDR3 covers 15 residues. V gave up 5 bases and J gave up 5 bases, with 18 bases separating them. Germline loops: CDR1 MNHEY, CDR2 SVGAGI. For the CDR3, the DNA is TGTGCCAGCAGTCCCTCCCGGACGCAGGGGGAGACCCAGTACTTC. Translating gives CASSPSRTQGETQYF.

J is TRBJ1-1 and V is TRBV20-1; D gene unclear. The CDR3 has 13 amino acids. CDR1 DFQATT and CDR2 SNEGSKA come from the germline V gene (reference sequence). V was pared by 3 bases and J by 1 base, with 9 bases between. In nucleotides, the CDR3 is TGCAGTGCTAGTCCTACAGCGAACACTGAAGCTTTCTTT. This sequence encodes CSASPTANTEAFF.

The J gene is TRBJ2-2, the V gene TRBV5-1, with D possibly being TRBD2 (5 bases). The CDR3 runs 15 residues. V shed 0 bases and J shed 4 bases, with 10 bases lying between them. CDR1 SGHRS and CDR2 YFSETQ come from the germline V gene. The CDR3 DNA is TGCGCCAGCAGCTTGGCTACGGGGAGCACCGGGGAGCTGTTTTTT. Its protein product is CASSLATGSTGELFF.

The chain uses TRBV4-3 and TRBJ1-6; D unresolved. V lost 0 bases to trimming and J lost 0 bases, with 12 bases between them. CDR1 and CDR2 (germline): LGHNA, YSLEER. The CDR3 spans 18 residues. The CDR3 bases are TGCGCCAGCAGCCAAGATCTCGCGGGAAGCTCCTATAATTCACCCCTCCACTTT. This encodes CASSQDLAGSSYNSPLHF.

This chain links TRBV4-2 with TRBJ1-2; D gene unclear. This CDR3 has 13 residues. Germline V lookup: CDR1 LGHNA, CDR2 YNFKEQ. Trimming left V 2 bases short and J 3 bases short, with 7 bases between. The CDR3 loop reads CASSQPGDYGYTF. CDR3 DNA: TGTGCCAGCAGCCAACCCGGGGACTATGGCTACACCTTC.

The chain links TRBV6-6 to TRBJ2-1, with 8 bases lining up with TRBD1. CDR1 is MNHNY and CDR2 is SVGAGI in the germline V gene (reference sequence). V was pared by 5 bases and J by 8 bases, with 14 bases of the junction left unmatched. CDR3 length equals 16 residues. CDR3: CASSGPGTGSSHEQFF. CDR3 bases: TGTGCCAGCAGTGGCCCCGGGACAGGTTCTAGCCATGAGCAGTTCTTC.

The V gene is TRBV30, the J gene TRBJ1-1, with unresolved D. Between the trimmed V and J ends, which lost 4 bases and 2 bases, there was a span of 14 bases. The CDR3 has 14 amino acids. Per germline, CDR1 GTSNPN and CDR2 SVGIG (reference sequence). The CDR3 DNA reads TGTGCCTGGACCCCCACCCGGGGAAACACTGAAGCTTTCTTT. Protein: CAWTPTRGNTEAFF.

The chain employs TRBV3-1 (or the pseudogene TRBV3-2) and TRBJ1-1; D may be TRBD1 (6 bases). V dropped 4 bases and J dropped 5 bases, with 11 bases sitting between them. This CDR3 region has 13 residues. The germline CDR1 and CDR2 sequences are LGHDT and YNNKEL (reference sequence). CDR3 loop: CASSRGGGTEAFF. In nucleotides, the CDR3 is TGTGCCAGCAGCCGAGGGGGAGGGACTGAAGCTTTCTTT.

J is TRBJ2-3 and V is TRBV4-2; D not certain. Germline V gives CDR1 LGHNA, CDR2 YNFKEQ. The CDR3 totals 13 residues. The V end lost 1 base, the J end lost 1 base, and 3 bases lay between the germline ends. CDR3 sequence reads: CASSQAGTDTQYF. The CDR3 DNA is TGTGCCAGCAGCCAAGCAGGCACAGATACGCAGTATTTT.

The CDR3 sequence is CASSYNSNQPQHF. The CDR3 DNA follows: TGTGCCAGCAGTTACAATAGCAATCAGCCCCAGCATTTT. The J gene is TRBJ1-5, the V gene TRBV27, with D uncertain. Germline lookup yields CDR1 MNHEY and CDR2 SMNVEV (reference sequence). This CDR3 comprises 13 residues. Trimming stripped 4 bases from V and 0 bases from J, with 4 bases between.

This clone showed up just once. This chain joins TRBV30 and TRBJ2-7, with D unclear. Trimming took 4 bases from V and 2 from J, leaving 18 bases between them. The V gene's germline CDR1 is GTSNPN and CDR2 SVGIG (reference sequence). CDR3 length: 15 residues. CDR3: CAWTSRQVITYEQYF. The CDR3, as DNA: TGTGCCTGGACTTCTCGGCAGGTGATCACCTACGAGCAGTACTTC.

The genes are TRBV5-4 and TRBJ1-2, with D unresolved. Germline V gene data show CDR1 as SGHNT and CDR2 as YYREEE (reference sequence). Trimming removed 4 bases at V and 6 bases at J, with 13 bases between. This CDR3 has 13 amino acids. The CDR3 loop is CASSDPDGNGYTF. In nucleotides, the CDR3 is TGTGCCAGCAGCGACCCGGACGGGAATGGCTACACCTTC.